The clone carrying this TCR beta chain showed up just once. Participant-given clinical history determined each cohort assignment. This entry comes from a study of blood T cell repertoires in COVID-19. Study background: Samples of COVID-19 (acute and convalescent) were obtained from the United States, Italy and Spain. The cDNA or gDNA used as material had been derived from T cells, B-cell-depleted T cells, or PBMCs.

The repertoire was sequenced with immunoSEQ multiplex PCR; TCRdb's copy has only in-frame clones and lacks some. The sample has roughly 330,000 clones, 87% seen once. The CDR3 is made up of 15 amino acids. V lost 5 bases, J lost 4 bases, and 9 bases stayed unmatched. CDR1 SGHVS and CDR2 FNYEAQ come from the germline V gene. Specimen: PBMCs or T cells enriched from blood (not recorded which). The rearrangement uses TRBV7-6 and TRBJ2-5, with 8 bases aligning to TRBD1. The TCR comes from a woman aged 25-40 years who had recovered from COVID-19. The CDR3 nucleotides read TGTGCCAGCAGCGCGGACAGGGCTCGGGGAGAGACCCAGTACTTC. It encodes CASSADRARGETQYF.